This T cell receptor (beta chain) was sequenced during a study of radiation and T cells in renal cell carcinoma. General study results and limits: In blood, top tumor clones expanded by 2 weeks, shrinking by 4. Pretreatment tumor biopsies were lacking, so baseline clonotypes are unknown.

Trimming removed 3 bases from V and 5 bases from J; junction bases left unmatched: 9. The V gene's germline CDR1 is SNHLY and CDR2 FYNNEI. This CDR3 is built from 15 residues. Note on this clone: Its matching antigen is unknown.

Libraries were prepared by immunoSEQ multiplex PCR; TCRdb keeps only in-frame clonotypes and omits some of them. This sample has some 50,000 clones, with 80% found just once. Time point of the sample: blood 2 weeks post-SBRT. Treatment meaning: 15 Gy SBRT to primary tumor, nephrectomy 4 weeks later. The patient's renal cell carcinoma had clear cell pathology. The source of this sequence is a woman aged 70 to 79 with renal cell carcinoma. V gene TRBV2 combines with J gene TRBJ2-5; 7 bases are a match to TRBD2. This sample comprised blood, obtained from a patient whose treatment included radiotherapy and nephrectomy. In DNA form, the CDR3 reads TGTGCCAGCAGTGATGGGGGGGAGGGCCGCGAGACCCAGTACTTC. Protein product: CASSDGGEGRETQYF.